The clone carrying this TCR beta chain was counted a few times. The record originates from a study of response to subunit inactivated influenza vaccine. Each CDR3 protein is one row after TCRdb ran MiXCR on the RT-PCR reads. The sample records about 780,000 distinct CDR3 sequences, roughly 20% being singletons. CDR1 and CDR2 (germline): LGHNA, YSLEER. V was clipped by 1 base and J by 0 bases; unmatched bases: 2. CDR3 size: 17 residues. The material was PBMCs from blood, obtained roughly 5 days after vaccination. This clonotype originated in a man between 45 and 60 years old who received an inactivated influenza vaccine. V is TRBV4-3 and J is TRBJ2-6; TRBD1 aligns across 8 bases. For the CDR3, the DNA is TGCGCCAGCAGCCAAGCAGGGGGCTACTCTGGGGCCAACGTCCTGACTTTC. Its translation is CASSQAGGYSGANVLTF.